This paragraph reports one T cell receptor beta chain. Its specificity is not known. The data were obtained in a study of tumor-infiltrating lymphocytes in primary liver carcinoma. General study findings and limits: Tumors reached a significantly greater top-250-clone fraction than blood did (p = 0.039). Only about 8-25% of top clones occurred in every one of the five tumor regions. For tumor-adjacent and tumor-blood pairs, overlap was less than that seen for tumor region pairs.

The CDR3 is made up of 16 amino acids. V lost 4 bases and J lost 6; bases outside the gene matches: 11. Germline CDR1 and CDR2: LGHNA and YNFKEQ. A constant-region primer primed TCR beta cDNA synthesis from 400 to 550 ng of total RNA. Libraries for TCR beta were built through three nested multiplex PCR rounds, which together made up a slightly modified ARM-PCR procedure. TRBV1-TRBV30 forward primers paired with a C-beta reverse primer were used in the first two PCR rounds, which ran roughly 9 cycles each. TCRdb ran MiXCR on the multiplex PCR reads and lists one entry per CDR3 protein. The table shows roughly 200,000 distinct CDR3 sequences, with roughly 80% occurring only once. The roughly 18-34 mg bulk tissue piece was not sorted before simultaneous RNA and DNA extraction. Patients in the cohort were treatment-naive and living with chronic HBV infection.

The chain couples TRBV4-2 to TRBJ2-1; 8 positions agree with TRBD1. The sample taken for sequencing was tumor tissue from primary liver carcinoma. The sequence derives from a man between 40 and 49 years old with primary liver carcinoma and hepatitis B virus infection. CDR3 sequence reads: CASSRRTGSGINEQFF. The CDR3, as DNA: TGTGCCAGCAGCCGACGGACAGGGTCGGGTATCAATGAGCAGTTCTTC.